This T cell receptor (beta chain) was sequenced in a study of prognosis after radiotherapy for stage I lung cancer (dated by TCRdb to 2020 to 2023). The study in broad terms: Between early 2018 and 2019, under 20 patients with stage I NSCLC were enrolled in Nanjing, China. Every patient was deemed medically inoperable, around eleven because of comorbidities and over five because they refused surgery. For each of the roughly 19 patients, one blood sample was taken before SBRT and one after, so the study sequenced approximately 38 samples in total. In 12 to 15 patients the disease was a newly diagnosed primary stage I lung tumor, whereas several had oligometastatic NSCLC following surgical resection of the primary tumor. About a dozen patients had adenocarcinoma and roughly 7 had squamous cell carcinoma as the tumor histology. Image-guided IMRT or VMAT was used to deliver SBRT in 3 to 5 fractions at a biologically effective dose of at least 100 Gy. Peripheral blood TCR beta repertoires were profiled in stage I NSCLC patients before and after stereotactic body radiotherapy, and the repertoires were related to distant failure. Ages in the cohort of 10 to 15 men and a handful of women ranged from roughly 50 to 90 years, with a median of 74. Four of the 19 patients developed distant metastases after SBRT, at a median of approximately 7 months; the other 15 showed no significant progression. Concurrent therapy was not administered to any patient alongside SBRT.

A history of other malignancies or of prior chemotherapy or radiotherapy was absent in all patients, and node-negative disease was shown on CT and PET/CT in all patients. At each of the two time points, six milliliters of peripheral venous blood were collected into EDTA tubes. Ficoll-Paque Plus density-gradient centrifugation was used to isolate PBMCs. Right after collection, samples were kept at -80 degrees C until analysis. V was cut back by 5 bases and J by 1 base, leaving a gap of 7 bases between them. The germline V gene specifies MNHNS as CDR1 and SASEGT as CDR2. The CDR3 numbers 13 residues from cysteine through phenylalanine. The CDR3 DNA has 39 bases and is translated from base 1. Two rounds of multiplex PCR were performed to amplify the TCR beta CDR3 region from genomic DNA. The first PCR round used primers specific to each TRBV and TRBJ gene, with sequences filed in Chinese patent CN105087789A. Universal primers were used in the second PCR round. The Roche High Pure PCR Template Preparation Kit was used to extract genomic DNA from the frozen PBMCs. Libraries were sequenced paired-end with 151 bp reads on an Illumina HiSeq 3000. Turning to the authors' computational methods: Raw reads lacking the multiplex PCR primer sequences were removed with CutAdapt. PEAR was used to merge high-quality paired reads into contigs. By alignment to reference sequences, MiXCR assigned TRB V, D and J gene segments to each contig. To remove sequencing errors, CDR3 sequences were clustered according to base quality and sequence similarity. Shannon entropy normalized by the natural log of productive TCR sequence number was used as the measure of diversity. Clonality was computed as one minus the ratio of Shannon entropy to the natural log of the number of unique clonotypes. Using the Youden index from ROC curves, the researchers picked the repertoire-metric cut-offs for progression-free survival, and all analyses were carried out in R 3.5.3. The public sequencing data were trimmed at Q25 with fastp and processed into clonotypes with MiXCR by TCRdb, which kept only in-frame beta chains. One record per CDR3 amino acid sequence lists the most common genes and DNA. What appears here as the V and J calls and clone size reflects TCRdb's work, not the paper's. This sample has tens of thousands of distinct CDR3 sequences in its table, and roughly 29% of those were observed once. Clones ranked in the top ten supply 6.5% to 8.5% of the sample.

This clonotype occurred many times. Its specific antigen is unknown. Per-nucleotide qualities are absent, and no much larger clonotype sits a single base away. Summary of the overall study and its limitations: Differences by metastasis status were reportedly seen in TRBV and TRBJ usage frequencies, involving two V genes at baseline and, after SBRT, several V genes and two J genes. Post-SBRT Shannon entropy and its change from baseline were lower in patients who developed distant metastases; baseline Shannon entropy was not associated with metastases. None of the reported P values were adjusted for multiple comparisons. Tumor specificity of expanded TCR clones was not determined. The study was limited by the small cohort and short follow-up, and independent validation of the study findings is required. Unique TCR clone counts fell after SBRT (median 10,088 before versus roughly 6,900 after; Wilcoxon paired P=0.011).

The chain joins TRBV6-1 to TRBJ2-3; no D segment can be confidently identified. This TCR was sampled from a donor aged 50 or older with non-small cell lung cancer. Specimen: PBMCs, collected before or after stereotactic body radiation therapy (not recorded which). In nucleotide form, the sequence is TGTGCCAGCAGTCACCCCGGCACAGATACGCAGTATTTT. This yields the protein CASSHPGTDTQYF.